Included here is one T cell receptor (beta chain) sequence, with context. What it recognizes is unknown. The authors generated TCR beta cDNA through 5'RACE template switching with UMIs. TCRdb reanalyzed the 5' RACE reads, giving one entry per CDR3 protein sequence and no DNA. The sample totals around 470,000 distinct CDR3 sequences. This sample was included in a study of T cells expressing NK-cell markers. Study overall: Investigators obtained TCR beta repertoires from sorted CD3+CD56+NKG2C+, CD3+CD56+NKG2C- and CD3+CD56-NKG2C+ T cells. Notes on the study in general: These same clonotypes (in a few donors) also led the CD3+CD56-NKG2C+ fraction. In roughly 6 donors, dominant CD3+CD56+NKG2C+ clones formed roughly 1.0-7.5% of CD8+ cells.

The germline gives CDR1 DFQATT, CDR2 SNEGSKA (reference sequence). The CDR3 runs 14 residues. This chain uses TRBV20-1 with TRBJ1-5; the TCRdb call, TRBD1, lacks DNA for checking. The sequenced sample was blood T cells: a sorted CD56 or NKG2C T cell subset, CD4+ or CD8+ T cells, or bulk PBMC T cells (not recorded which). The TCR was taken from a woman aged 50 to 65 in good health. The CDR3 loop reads CSASGNRGTQPQHF.